The subject of this entry is one TCR beta chain. The junction differs from germline at one of its ends, possibly a read error. This entry belongs to a study of Graves' ophthalmopathy and Graves' hyperthyroidism. Study context: If no ophthalmopathy appeared within 18 months of follow-up, hyperthyroidism was termed stable.

The CDR3 extends over 14 amino acids. Germline loops: CDR1 SGHRS, CDR2 YFSETQ. Amplification of the TCR beta CDR3 regions used RNA transcripts (as template). After a first-round RT-PCR with HTBI primers, a second-round multiplex PCR was run. TCRdb itself ran the multiplex PCR reads through MiXCR, one entry per CDR3 protein. The table lists over a million distinct CDR3 sequences, 35% to 45% of them singletons. The source is an adult man with Graves' hyperthyroidism. The chain is built from TRBV5-1 and TRBJ1-1; D is unresolved. What was sequenced was peripheral blood or thyroid tissue (not recorded which). CDR3 bases: TGTGCCAGCAGCTTTTCTCCGGTTGGCAATGAAGCTTTCTTT. Its translation: CASSFSPVGNEAFF. Together with reference TRBV5-1 and TRBJ1-1, the CDR3 gives the full variable domain: KAGVTQTPRYLIKTRGQQVTLSCSPISGHRSVSWYQQTPGQGLQFLFEYFSETQRNKGNFPGRFSGRQFSNSRSEMNVSTLELGDSALYLCASSFSPVGNEAFFGQGTRLTVV.